The entry below gives a single T cell receptor (beta chain) sequence along with its context. The data originate from a study of blood T cell repertoires in COVID-19. Study overall: The analysed material was cDNA or gDNA that came from T cells, B-cell-depleted T cells, or PBMCs.

Measured with immunoSEQ multiplex PCR; TCRdb has only the in-frame clones, and not every one. The sample records some 75,000 clones, over 75% being singletons. Trimming removed 4 bases from V and 2 bases from J, with 12 bases in between. Germline assignment: CDR1 SGHRS and CDR2 YFSETQ. This CDR3 is 15 amino acids long. The sample taken for sequencing was peripheral blood. The source of this sequence is a human donor in a cohort sampled during active COVID-19. The rearrangement links TRBV5-1 to TRBJ1-4, with D maybe TRBD1 (6 bases). CDR3 nucleotide sequence: TGCGCCAGCAGCGCAGCAGGGGCGACTAATGAAAAACTGTTTTTT. Translation: CASSAAGATNEKLFF.